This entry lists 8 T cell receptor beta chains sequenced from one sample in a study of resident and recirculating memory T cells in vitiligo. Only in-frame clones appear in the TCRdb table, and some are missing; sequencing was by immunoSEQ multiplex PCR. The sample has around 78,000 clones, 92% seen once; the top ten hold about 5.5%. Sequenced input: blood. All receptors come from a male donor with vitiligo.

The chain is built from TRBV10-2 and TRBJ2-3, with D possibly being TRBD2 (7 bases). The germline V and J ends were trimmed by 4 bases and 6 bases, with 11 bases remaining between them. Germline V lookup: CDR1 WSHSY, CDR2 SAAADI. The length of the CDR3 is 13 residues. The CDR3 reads CASSGGRGDTQYF. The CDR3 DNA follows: TGCGCCAGCAGTGGTGGGAGGGGGGATACGCAGTATTTT.

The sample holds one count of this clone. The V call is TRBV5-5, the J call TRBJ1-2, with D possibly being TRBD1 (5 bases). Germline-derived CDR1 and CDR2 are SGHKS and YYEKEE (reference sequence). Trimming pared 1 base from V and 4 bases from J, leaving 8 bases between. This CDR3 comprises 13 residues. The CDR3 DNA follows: TGTGCCAGCAGCTTGTCCGGGGGCTATGGCTACACCTTC. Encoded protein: CASSLSGGYGYTF. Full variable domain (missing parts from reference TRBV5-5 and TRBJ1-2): DAGVTQSPTHLIKTRGQQVTLRCSPISGHKSVSWYQQVLGQGPQFIFQYYEKEERGRGNFPDRFSARQFPNYSSELNVNALLLGDSALYLCASSLSGGYGYTFGSGTRLTVV.

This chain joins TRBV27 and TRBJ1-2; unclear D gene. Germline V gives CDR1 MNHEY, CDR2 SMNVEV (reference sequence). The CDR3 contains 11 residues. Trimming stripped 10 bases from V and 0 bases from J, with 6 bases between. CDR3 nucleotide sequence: TGTGCCACCGGTACTAACTATGGCTACACCTTC. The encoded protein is CATGTNYGYTF.

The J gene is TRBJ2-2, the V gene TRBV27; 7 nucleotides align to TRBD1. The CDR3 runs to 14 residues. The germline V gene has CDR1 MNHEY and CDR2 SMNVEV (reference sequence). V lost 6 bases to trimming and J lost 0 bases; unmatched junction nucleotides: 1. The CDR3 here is CASRTGPNTGELFF. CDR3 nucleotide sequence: TGTGCCAGCAGGACAGGGCCGAACACCGGGGAGCTGTTTTTT.

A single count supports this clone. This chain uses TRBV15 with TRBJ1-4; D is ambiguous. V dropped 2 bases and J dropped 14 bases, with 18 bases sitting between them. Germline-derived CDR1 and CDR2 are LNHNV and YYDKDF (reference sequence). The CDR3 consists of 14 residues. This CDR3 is CATSRPPRSGDLFF. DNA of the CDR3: TGTGCCACCAGCAGACCCCCGAGGAGTGGCGACCTGTTTTTT. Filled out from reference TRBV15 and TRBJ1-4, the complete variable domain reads DAMVIQNPRYQVTQFGKPVTLSCSQTLNHNVMYWYQQKSSQAPKLLFHYYDKDFNNEADTPDNFQSRRPNTSFCFLDIRSPGLGDTAMYLCATSRPPRSGDLFFGSGTQLSVL.

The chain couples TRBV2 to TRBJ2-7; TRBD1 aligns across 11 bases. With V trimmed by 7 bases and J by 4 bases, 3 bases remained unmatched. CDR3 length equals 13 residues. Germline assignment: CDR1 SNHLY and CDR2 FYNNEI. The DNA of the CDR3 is TGTGCCAGCACCGGGACAGGGGGGTACGAGCAGTACTTC. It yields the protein CASTGTGGYEQYF.

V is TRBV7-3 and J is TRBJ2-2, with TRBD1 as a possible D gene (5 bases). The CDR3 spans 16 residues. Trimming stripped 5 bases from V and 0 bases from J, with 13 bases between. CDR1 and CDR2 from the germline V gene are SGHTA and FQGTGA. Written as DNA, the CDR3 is TGTGCCAGCAGCCCCTCAGGGCCCCCGAACACCGGGGAGCTGTTTTTT. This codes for CASSPSGPPNTGELFF.

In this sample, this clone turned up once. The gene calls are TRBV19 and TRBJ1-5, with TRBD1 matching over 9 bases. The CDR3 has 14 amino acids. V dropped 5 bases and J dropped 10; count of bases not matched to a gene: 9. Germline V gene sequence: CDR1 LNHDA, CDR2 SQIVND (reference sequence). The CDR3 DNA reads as TGTGCCAGTAGTGACAGGGGGTCAATCAGCCCCCAGCATTTT. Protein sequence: CASSDRGSISPQHF.